Listed below are T cell receptor beta chains from one sample, sequenced in a study of vaccination effects on CD4 cells after COVID-19. These receptors have no known antigen. This table comes from immunoSEQ multiplex PCR, and its TCRdb copy is limited to in-frame clones, with some not included. The sample shows nearly 35,000 clones, about 68% of them seen only once. This material consisted of CD4+ T cells from PBMCs cultured without peptide, taken after COVID-19 vaccination. All receptors come from a human donor who had a prior SARS-CoV-2 infection. Both conserved end residues are part of each CDR3. The order of the fields is V gene, D gene, clone size, J gene, CDR3 protein, CDR3 DNA. A D gene is named only where the DNA matches it firmly. Clone size appears in some rows only: once, few, many, or a class for an expanded clone.

v_gene: TRBV5-6; d_gene: NA; abundance: NA; j_gene: TRBJ2-5; CDR3aa: CASSLGAFQETQYF; CDR3nt: TGTGCCAGCAGCCTAGGGGCCTTCCAAGAGACCCAGTACTTC
v_gene: TRBV29-1; d_gene: TRBD1; abundance: NA; j_gene: TRBJ2-5; CDR3aa: CSVDRGGRETQYF; CDR3nt: TGCAGCGTTGATAGAGGGGGCAGGGAGACCCAGTACTTC
v_gene: TRBV18; d_gene: NA; abundance: NA; j_gene: TRBJ1-1; CDR3aa: CASSPTTGPNTEAFF; CDR3nt: TGTGCCAGCTCCCCTACGACGGGTCCGAACACTGAAGCTTTCTTT
v_gene: TRBV7-9; d_gene: NA; abundance: few; j_gene: TRBJ2-2; CDR3aa: CASSYSLDSGELFF; CDR3nt: TGTGCCAGCAGCTACTCTCTAGACTCCGGGGAGCTGTTTTTT
v_gene: TRBV18; d_gene: NA; abundance: NA; j_gene: TRBJ1-2; CDR3aa: CASSPLPPGRGYGYTF; CDR3nt: TGTGCCAGCTCACCACTCCCCCCAGGGCGAGGCTATGGCTACACCTTC
v_gene: TRBV5-4; d_gene: TRBD2; abundance: NA; j_gene: TRBJ2-5; CDR3aa: CASSLGPTLLAGGGETQYF; CDR3nt: TGTGCCAGCAGCTTGGGTCCCACTCTACTAGCGGGAGGTGGAGAGACCCAGTACTTC
v_gene: TRBV6-5; d_gene: NA; abundance: NA; j_gene: TRBJ1-2; CDR3aa: CASRDTASYGYTF; CDR3nt: TGTGCCAGCCGCGACACGGCTTCCTATGGCTACACCTTC
v_gene: TRBV13; d_gene: TRBD2; abundance: NA; j_gene: TRBJ2-5; CDR3aa: CASSRGLAVFETQYF; CDR3nt: TGTGCCAGCAGCAGGGGACTAGCGGTCTTCGAGACCCAGTACTTC
v_gene: TRBV7-2; d_gene: NA; abundance: NA; j_gene: TRBJ1-2; CDR3aa: CASSLDGTIRGYTF; CDR3nt: TGTGCCAGCAGCTTAGATGGGACAATCCGTGGCTACACCTTC
v_gene: TRBV9; d_gene: NA; abundance: few; j_gene: TRBJ2-7; CDR3aa: CASSLTPTVSYEQYF; CDR3nt: TGTGCCAGCAGCCTAACCCCGACTGTATCCTACGAGCAGTACTTC
v_gene: TRBV4-3; d_gene: TRBD1; abundance: NA; j_gene: TRBJ2-7; CDR3aa: CASSQDRTGFYEQYF; CDR3nt: TGCGCCAGCAGCCAAGACCGGACAGGATTCTACGAGCAGTACTTC
v_gene: TRBV28; d_gene: NA; abundance: once; j_gene: TRBJ2-6; CDR3aa: CASSFPRFLGANVLTF; CDR3nt: TGTGCCAGCAGTTTCCCCCGGTTTCTTGGGGCCAACGTCCTGACTTTC
v_gene: TRBV11-2; d_gene: NA; abundance: NA; j_gene: TRBJ1-1; CDR3aa: CASSLDFRMNTEAFF; CDR3nt: TGTGCCAGCAGCTTAGATTTCAGGATGAACACTGAAGCTTTCTTT
v_gene: TRBV18; d_gene: NA; abundance: NA; j_gene: TRBJ2-1; CDR3aa: CASSIVAYSSYNEQFF; CDR3nt: TGTGCCAGCTCCATCGTAGCGTATAGCTCCTACAATGAGCAGTTCTTC
v_gene: TRBV24-1; d_gene: TRBD2; abundance: NA; j_gene: TRBJ2-5; CDR3aa: CAVKGPGLAGEETQYF; CDR3nt: TGTGCCGTCAAGGGACCGGGACTAGCGGGAGAAGAGACCCAGTACTTC
v_gene: TRBV4-1; d_gene: NA; abundance: NA; j_gene: TRBJ2-2; CDR3aa: CASSQDEAANTGELFF; CDR3nt: TGCGCCAGCAGCCAAGATGAGGCAGCGAACACCGGGGAGCTGTTTTTT
v_gene: TRBV7-9; d_gene: NA; abundance: NA; j_gene: TRBJ2-1; CDR3aa: CASSLLGTLSNEQFF; CDR3nt: TGTGCCAGCAGCTTACTGGGGACGCTCTCCAATGAGCAGTTCTTC
v_gene: TRBV30; d_gene: TRBD1; abundance: NA; j_gene: TRBJ1-2; CDR3aa: CAWSDRGRFGYGYTF; CDR3nt: TGTGCCTGGAGCGACAGGGGGCGGTTTGGCTATGGCTACACCTTC
v_gene: TRBV19; d_gene: NA; abundance: NA; j_gene: TRBJ1-5; CDR3aa: CASSSLRGVASNQPQHF; CDR3nt: TGTGCCAGTAGTTCTTTACGAGGGGTCGCTAGCAATCAGCCCCAGCATTTT
v_gene: TRBV5-1; d_gene: TRBD1; abundance: NA; j_gene: TRBJ1-1; CDR3aa: CASSLSLPRDRGRAEAFF; CDR3nt: TGCGCCAGCAGCTTGTCCCTTCCCCGGGACAGGGGGCGGGCTGAAGCTTTCTTT
v_gene: TRBV20-1; d_gene: TRBD1; abundance: medium-sized; j_gene: TRBJ2-7; CDR3aa: CSASLGTGGREQYF; CDR3nt: TGCAGTGCTAGTTTGGGAACAGGGGGGCGCGAGCAGTACTTC
v_gene: TRBV7-6; d_gene: TRBD2; abundance: NA; j_gene: TRBJ2-3; CDR3aa: CASSFSGEPGNTQYF; CDR3nt: TGTGCCAGCAGCTTTAGCGGGGAGCCGGGAAATACGCAGTATTTT